The source of this T cell receptor beta chain is a study of T cell responses to AZD1222 COVID-19 vaccine. Study findings and constraints: The CD4 TCRs associated with vaccination extended across spike and predominated at 160-218 and 743-854.

CDR1 is SGHDT, CDR2 YYEEEE, per germline. The ends were cut back, 4 bases at V and 1 base at J, with 15 bases in the middle. This CDR3 spans 15 amino acids. Details on this clone: Its antigen is still unknown.

TCRdb's table, derived via immunoSEQ multiplex PCR, lists solely in-frame clones and lacks some. The data show under 95,000 clones, 85% to 90% seen once. This clonotype originated in an adult who received the AZD1222 COVID-19 vaccine. This chain links TRBV5-6 with TRBJ2-7; TRBD2 might be the D (5 bases). Material: peripheral blood, obtained 28 days after the second AZD1222 dose. DNA for the CDR3: TGTGCCAGCAGCCCCTCCAAACGGGGTTCCTACGAGCAGTACTTC. It is translated as CASSPSKRGSYEQYF.